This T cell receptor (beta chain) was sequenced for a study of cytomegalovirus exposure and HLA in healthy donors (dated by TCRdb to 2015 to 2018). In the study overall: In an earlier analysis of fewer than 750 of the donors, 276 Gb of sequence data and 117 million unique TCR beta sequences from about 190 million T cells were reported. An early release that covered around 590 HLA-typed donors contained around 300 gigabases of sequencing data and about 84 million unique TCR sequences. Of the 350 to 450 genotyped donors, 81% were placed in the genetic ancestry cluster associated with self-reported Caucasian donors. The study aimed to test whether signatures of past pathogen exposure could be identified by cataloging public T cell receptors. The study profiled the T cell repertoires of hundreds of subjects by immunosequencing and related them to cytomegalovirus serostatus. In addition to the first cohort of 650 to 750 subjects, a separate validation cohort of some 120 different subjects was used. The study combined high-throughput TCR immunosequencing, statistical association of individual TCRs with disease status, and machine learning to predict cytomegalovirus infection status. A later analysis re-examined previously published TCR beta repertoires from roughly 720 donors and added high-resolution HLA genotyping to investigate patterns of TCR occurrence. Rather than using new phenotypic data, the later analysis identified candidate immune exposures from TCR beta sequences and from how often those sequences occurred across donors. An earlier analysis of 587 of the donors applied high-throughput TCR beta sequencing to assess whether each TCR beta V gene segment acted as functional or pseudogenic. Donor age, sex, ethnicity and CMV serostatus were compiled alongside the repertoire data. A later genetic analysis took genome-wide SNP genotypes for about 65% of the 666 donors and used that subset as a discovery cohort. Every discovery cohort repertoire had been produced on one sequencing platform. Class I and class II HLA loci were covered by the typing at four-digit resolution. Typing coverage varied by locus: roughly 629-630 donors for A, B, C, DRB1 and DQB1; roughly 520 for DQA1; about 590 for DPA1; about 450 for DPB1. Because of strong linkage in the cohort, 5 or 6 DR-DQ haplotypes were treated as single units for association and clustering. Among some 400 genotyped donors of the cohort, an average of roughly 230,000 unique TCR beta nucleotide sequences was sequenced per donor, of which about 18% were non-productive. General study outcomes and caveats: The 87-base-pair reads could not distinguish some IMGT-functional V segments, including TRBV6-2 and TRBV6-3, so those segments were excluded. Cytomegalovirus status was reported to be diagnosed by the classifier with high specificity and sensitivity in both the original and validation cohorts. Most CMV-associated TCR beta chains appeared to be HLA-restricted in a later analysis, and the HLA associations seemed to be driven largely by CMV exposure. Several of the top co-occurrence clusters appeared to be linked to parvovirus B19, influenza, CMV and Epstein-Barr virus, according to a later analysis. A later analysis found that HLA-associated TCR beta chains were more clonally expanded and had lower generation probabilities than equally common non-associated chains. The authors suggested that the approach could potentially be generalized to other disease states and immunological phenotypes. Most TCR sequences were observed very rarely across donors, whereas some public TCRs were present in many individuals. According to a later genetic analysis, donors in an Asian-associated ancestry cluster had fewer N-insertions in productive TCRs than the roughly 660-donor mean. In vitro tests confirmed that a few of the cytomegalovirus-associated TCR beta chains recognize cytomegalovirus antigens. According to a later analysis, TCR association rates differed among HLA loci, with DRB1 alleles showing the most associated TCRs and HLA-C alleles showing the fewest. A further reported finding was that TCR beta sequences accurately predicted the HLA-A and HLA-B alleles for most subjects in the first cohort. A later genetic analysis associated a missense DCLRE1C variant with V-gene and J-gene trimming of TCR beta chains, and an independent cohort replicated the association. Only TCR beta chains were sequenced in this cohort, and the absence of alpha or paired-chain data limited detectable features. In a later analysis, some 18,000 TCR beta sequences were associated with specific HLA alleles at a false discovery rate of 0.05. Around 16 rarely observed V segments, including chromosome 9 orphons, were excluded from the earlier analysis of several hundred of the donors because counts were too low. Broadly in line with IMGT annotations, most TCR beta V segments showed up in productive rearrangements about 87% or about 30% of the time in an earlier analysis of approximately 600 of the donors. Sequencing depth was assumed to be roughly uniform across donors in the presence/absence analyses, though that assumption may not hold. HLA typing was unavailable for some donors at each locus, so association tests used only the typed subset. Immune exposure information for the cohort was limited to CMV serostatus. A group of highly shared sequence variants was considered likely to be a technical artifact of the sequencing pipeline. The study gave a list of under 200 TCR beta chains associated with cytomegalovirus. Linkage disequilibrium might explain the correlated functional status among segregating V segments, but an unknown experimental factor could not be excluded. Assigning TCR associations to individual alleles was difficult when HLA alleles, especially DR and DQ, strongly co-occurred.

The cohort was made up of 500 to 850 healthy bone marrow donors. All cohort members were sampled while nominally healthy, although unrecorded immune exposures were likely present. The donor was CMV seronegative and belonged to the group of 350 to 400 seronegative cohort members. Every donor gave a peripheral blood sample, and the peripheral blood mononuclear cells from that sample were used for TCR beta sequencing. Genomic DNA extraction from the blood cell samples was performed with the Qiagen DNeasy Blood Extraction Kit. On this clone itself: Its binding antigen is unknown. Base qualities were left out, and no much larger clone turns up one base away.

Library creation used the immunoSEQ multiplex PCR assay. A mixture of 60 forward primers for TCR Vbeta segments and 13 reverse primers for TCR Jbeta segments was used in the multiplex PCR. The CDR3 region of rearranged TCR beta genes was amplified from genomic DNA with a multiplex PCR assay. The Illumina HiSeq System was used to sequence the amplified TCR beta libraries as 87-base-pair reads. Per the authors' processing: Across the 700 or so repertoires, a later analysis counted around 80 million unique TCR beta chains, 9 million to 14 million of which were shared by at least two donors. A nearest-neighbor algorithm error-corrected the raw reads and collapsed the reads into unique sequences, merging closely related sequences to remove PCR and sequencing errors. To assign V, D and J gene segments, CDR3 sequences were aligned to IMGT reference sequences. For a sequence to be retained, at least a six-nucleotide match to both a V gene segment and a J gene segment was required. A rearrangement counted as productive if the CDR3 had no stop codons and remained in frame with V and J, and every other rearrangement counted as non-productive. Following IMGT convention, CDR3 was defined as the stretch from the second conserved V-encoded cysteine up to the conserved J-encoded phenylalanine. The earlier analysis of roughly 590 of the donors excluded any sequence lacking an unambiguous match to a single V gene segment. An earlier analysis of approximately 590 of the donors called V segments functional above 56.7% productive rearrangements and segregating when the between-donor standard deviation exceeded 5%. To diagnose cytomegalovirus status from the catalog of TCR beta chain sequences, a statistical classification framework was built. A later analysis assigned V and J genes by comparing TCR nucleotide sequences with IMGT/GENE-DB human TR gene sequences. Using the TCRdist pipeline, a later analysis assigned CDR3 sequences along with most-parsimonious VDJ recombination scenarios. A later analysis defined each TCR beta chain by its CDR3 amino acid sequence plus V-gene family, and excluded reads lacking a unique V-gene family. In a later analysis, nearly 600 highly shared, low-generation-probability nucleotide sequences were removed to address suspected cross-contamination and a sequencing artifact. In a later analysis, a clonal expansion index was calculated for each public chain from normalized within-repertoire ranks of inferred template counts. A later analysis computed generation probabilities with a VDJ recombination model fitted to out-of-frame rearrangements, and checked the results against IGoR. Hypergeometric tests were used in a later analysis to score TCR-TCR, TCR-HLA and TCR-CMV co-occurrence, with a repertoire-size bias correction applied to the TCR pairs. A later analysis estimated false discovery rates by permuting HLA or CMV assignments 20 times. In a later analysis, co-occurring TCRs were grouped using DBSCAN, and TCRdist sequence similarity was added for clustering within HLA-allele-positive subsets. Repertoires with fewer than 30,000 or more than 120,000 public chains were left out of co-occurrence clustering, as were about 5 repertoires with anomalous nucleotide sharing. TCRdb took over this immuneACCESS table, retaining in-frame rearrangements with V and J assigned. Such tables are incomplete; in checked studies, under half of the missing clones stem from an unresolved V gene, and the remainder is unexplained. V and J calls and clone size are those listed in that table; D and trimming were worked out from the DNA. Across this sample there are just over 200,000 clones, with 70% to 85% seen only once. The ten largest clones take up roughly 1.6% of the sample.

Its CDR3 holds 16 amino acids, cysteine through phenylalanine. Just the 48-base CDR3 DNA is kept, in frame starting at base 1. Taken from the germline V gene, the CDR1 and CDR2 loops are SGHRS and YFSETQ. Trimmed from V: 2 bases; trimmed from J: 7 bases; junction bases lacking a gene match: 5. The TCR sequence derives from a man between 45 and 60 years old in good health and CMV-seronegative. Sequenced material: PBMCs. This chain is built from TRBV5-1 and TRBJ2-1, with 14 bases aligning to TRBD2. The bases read TGCGCCAGCAGCTTAGGGGGACTAGCGGGAGTGAATGAGCAGTTCTTC. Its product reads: CASSLGGLAGVNEQFF.